Below, 4 T cell receptor beta chains from the same sample are listed, as sequenced in a study of blood T cell repertoires in COVID-19. Method: immunoSEQ multiplex PCR; TCRdb's copy keeps in-frame clones and lacks some. This table holds roughly 200,000 clones, about nine tenths found once. Sequenced: PBMCs or T cells enriched from blood (not recorded which). Receptors were obtained from a woman under 40 who had recovered from COVID-19.

This chain links TRBV2 with TRBJ1-3; TRBD1 matches at 7 bases. This CDR3 contains 15 residues. Germline-derived CDR1 and CDR2 are SNHLY and FYNNEI. The V gene end was trimmed by 7 bases and the J gene end by 4 bases; junction bases not matched to a gene: 10. CDR3 region: CASTPTGTSGNTIYF. For the CDR3, the DNA is TGTGCCAGCACCCCGACAGGGACCTCCGGAAACACCATATATTTT.

This rearrangement joins TRBV7-4 to TRBJ1-1; 7 bases match TRBD1. The CDR3 contains 15 residues. After removal of 5 bases from V and 3 bases from J, the junction contained 9 bases not matched to a gene. Per the germline V gene, CDR1 is SGHVT and CDR2 is SQSDAQ. CDR3 protein: CASSLKLTGDTEAFF. The CDR3 DNA is TGTGCCAGCAGCCTGAAATTAACAGGGGACACTGAAGCTTTCTTT. Combining the CDR3 with reference TRBV7-4 and TRBJ1-1 gives the whole variable domain GAGVSQSPRYKVAKRGRDVALRCDSISGHVTLYWYRQTLGQGSEVLTYSQSDAQRDKSGRPSGRFSAERPERSVSTLKIQRTEQGDSAVYLCASSLKLTGDTEAFFGQGTRLTVV.

This CDR3 reads CASTPWGTVNTEAFF. CDR3 nucleotides: TGTGCCAGCACCCCCTGGGGGACAGTGAACACTGAAGCTTTCTTT. The chain carries TRBV11-2 and TRBJ1-1; 7 nucleotides align to TRBD1. The CDR3 extends over 15 amino acids. From germline, CDR1 is SGHAT and CDR2 FQNNGV. V lost 7 bases and J lost 0; bases outside the gene matches: 8. The whole variable domain, remainder taken from reference TRBV11-2 and TRBJ1-1, is EAGVAQSPRYKIIEKRQSVAFWCNPISGHATLYWYQQILGQGPKLLIQFQNNGVVDDSQLPKDRFSAERLKGVDSTLKIQPAKLEDSAVYLCASTPWGTVNTEAFFGQGTRLTVV.

For the CDR3, the DNA is TGCGCCAGCAGCTCCGACGGGGGGTCGAACACTGAAGCTTTCTTT. It codes for CASSSDGGSNTEAFF. The V gene is TRBV5-1, the J gene TRBJ1-1; perhaps TRBD1 as D (5 bases). This CDR3 has 15 amino acids. The germline V gene encodes CDR1 SGHRS and CDR2 YFSETQ. V lost 3 bases and J 1 base, leaving 13 bases between the germline ends. The variable domain in full, with the rest retrieved from reference TRBV5-1 and TRBJ1-1, is KAGVTQTPRYLIKTRGQQVTLSCSPISGHRSVSWYQQTPGQGLQFLFEYFSETQRNKGNFPGRFSGRQFSNSRSEMNVSTLELGDSALYLCASSSDGGSNTEAFFGQGTRLTVV.